The 23 T cell receptor beta chains reported below all come from one sample, sequenced in a study of OX40 agonist ivuxolimab in advanced cancers. The protocol used for the library was the immunoSEQ multiplex PCR assay. The table was pulled from immuneACCESS by TCRdb, which kept in-frame rearrangements only. Such tables lose some clones; where checked, under half of the loss comes from unresolved V genes, and the rest has no known cause. The sample yields approximately 84,000 clones; roughly nine tenths were counted once. Less than 0.2% of the sample is in the top ten clones. The material sequenced was CD4+ or CD8+ T cells sorted from blood, taken in a trial of the OX40 agonist ivuxolimab. Receptors were obtained from an adult with an advanced solid tumor such as melanoma, head and neck, liver or kidney cancer.

Here the CDR3 reads CASRSGRGDSGNTIYF. CDR3 sequence (DNA): TGTGCCAGTAGGTCCGGCAGGGGGGACTCTGGAAACACCATATATTTT. The J gene is TRBJ1-3, the V gene TRBV19; 7 bases agree with TRBD1. CDR3 size: 16 residues. Germline CDR1 is LNHDA and CDR2 is SQIVND (reference sequence). With V trimmed by 6 bases and J by 0 bases, 8 bases remained unmatched.

This sequence joins TRBV4-1 and TRBJ1-2; D gene unclear. Trimming stripped 0 bases from V and 4 bases from J, with 9 bases between. This CDR3 is 14 amino acids long. Germline V gives CDR1 MGHRA, CDR2 YSYEKL. In DNA form, the CDR3 reads TGCGCCAGCAGCCAAGATCCGTTCCTCTATGGCTACACCTTC. Translating gives CASSQDPFLYGYTF.

The rearrangement links TRBV6-5 to TRBJ2-7; D may be TRBD2 (6 bases). Trimming cost V 5 bases and J 4 bases, with 15 bases left between them. The CDR3 totals 14 residues. Looked up from germline, CDR1 is MNHEY and CDR2 is SVGAGI. The CDR3 region has the DNA TGTGCCAGCAGTCCCCGAGGGACTCGTTACGAGCAGTACTTC. Translating it yields CASSPRGTRYEQYF.

The gene calls are TRBV10-2 and TRBJ2-2, with 8 bases that match TRBD2. In germline, CDR1 is WSHSY, CDR2 SAAADI. The V segment lost 3 bases and the J segment 7 bases; nucleotides outside the gene matches: 1. This CDR3 is built from 13 residues. Written as DNA, the CDR3 is TGCGCCAGCAGTGAACGGGAGGGCGGGGAGCTGTTTTTT. Translation: CASSEREGGELFF.

Regarding this clone: This sample includes further DNA sequences coding for the same CDR3. CDR3 nucleotide sequence: TGCGCCAGCAGCTTGGACGGAAACTCTGGGGCCAACGTCCTGACTTTC. Translated: CASSLDGNSGANVLTF. The rearrangement joins TRBV5-1 to TRBJ2-6; D is unclear. Looked up from germline, CDR1 is SGHRS and CDR2 is YFSETQ. V was shortened by 0 bases and J by 0 bases, with 7 bases between the two germline ends. The CDR3 length is 16 residues.

The J gene is TRBJ1-1, the V gene TRBV30, with 8 bases matching TRBD1. There are 15 residues in the CDR3. The germline V gene has CDR1 GTSNPN and CDR2 SVGIG (reference sequence). CDR3 region: CATKSRPDRATEAFF. The CDR3 DNA is TGTGCAACTAAATCCAGACCGGACAGGGCCACTGAAGCTTTCTTT.

The J gene is TRBJ1-6, the V gene TRBV9; no clear D. Germline CDR1 is SGDLS and CDR2 is YYNGEE. V was trimmed by 4 bases and J by 13 bases, leaving 18 bases between them. CDR3 size: 14 residues. This chain's CDR3 is CASSPRTDPPPLHF. In DNA, the CDR3 is TGTGCCAGCAGCCCCCGGACGGACCCGCCGCCCCTCCACTTT.

This clone was counted once. The rearrangement links TRBV2 to TRBJ1-6; D possibly corresponds to TRBD1 (5 bases). This CDR3 has 15 residues. Germline loops: CDR1 SNHLY, CDR2 FYNNEI. V lost 4 bases, J lost 6 bases, and 13 bases lay in between. The CDR3 here is CASSGSGRGNSPLHF. The CDR3 DNA reads as TGTGCCAGCAGTGGTTCGGGGCGAGGTAATTCACCCCTCCACTTT.

The J gene is TRBJ2-7, the V gene TRBV28, with D uncertain. There are 13 residues in the CDR3. Germline V gene data show CDR1 as MDHEN and CDR2 as SYDVKM. V was cut by 6 bases and J by 2 bases, with 11 bases left in between. The CDR3 loop is CASSHPTAYEQYF. The CDR3 region has the DNA TGTGCCAGCAGCCATCCGACGGCCTACGAGCAGTACTTC.

Details on this clone: Other nucleotide sequences from this sample produce the same CDR3. This rearrangement joins TRBV4-3 to TRBJ1-1; D is unclear. There are 13 residues in the CDR3. The V gene lost 0 bases and the J gene lost 1 base, with 3 bases spanning the gap. Germline V gives CDR1 LGHNA, CDR2 YSLEER. CDR3 amino acids: CASSQDRNTEAFF. In DNA form, the CDR3 reads TGCGCCAGCAGCCAAGATAGGAACACTGAAGCTTTCTTT.

This chain links TRBV9 with TRBJ2-5; unclear D gene. CDR3 size: 17 residues. V dropped 0 bases and J dropped 2 bases, with 17 bases sitting between them. Germline V gives CDR1 SGDLS, CDR2 YYNGEE. DNA for the CDR3: TGTGCCAGCAGCGTAGCTACGTACGGGTCGGGTCAAGAGACCCAGTACTTC. Translated: CASSVATYGSGQETQYF. The full variable domain, rest sourced from reference TRBV9 and TRBJ2-5, is DSGVTQTPKHLITATGQRVTLRCSPRSGDLSVYWYQQSLDQGLQFLIQYYNGEERAKGNILERFSAQQFPDLHSELNLSSLELGDSALYFCASSVATYGSGQETQYFGPGTRLLVL.

The DNA of the CDR3 is TGTGCCAGCAGCCGCGACAGGTATGAGCAGTTCTTC. Protein product: CASSRDRYEQFF. This chain joins TRBV5-4 and TRBJ2-1; D perhaps matches TRBD1 (6 bases). The CDR3 sequence is 12 residues long. Germline V gives CDR1 SGHNT, CDR2 YYREEE (reference sequence). The V end lost 4 bases, the J end lost 8 bases, and 10 bases lay between the germline ends. Combining the CDR3 with reference TRBV5-4 and TRBJ2-1 gives the whole variable domain ETGVTQSPTHLIKTRGQQVTLRCSSQSGHNTVSWYQQALGQGPQFIFQYYREEENGRGNFPPRFSGLQFPNYSSELNVNALELDDSALYLCASSRDRYEQFFGPGTRLTVL.

This chain connects TRBV27 to TRBJ1-4, with D maybe TRBD1 (6 bases). Trimming took off 7 bases at V and 7 bases at J, with 13 bases between the two ends. This CDR3 region has 13 residues. Germline loops: CDR1 MNHEY, CDR2 SMNVEV (reference sequence). For the CDR3, the DNA is TGTGCCAGCAAGAGGGGGTTCCCTGAAAAACTGTTTTTT. Translated, it gives CASKRGFPEKLFF.

This chain connects TRBV2 to TRBJ1-6; the match to TRBD1 covers 10 bases. From germline, CDR1 is SNHLY and CDR2 FYNNEI. This CDR3 is 15 amino acids long. The ends lost 4 bases at V and 9 bases at J; junction bases unmatched: 6. As DNA, the CDR3 is TGTGCCAGCAGTGGTGGGACAGGGGTTGGTTCACCCCTCCACTTT. Translated: CASSGGTGVGSPLHF.

The genes are TRBV4-2 and TRBJ1-2, with TRBD1 identical over 12 bases. J was trimmed by 3 bases and V by 3 bases; bases with no gene match: 11. The CDR3 length is 18 residues. The germline V gene has CDR1 LGHNA and CDR2 YNFKEQ. CDR3 coding DNA: TGTGCCAGCAGCCATGCTCCCGGGACAGGGGGCCAGGACTATGGCTACACCTTC. It is translated as CASSHAPGTGGQDYGYTF.

The rearrangement uses TRBV20-1 and TRBJ1-2; no clear D gene. V gave up 4 bases and J gave up 2 bases, with 5 bases separating them. The V gene's germline CDR1 is DFQATT and CDR2 SNEGSKA (reference sequence). This CDR3 comprises 11 residues. The CDR3 sequence is CSATVNYGYTF. The DNA of the CDR3 is TGCAGTGCTACCGTCAACTATGGCTACACCTTC.

The rearrangement uses TRBV4-1 and TRBJ2-1, with 10 bases lining up with TRBD1. The CDR3 totals 15 residues. CDR1 and CDR2 (germline): MGHRA, YSYEKL. V shed 3 bases and J 7 bases; nucleotides not matched to a gene: 6. The CDR3 DNA follows: TGCGCCAGCAGCCACTACCGGGACAGGGGAAATGAGCAGTTCTTC. It translates to CASSHYRDRGNEQFF.

The rearrangement links TRBV7-9 to TRBJ1-1; no clear D gene. Trimming took 2 bases from V and 3 from J, leaving 10 bases between them. From germline, CDR1 is SEHNR and CDR2 FQNEAQ (reference sequence). CDR3 length equals 14 residues. This chain's CDR3 is CASSLTLWDTEAFF. The CDR3 bases are TGTGCCAGCAGCTTAACATTATGGGACACTGAAGCTTTCTTT.

This clone was seen only a few times. J is TRBJ2-7 and V is TRBV19; a weak D match, TRBD1 (6 bases). The CDR3 covers 15 residues. CDR1 is LNHDA, CDR2 SQIVND, per germline (reference sequence). The germline V and J ends were trimmed by 4 bases and 2 bases, with 15 bases remaining between them. The CDR3, as DNA: TGTGCCAGTAGTACTTCCGGGACACTTACCTACGAGCAGTACTTC. Translating it yields CASSTSGTLTYEQYF.

The chain uses TRBV5-1 and TRBJ1-1, with no clear D. V was pared by 3 bases and J by 2 bases, with 17 bases between. Germline assignment: CDR1 SGHRS and CDR2 YFSETQ. The CDR3 loop spans 16 amino acids. CDR3 sequence reads: CASSSKSGTANTEAFF. Written as DNA, the CDR3 is TGCGCCAGCAGCTCAAAGTCAGGAACCGCCAACACTGAAGCTTTCTTT.

The chain joins TRBV2 to TRBJ2-2, with D hard to call. Trimming stripped 6 bases from V and 7 bases from J, with 15 bases between. There are 14 residues in the CDR3. Germline V lookup: CDR1 SNHLY, CDR2 FYNNEI. CDR3 nucleotide sequence: TGTGCCAGCAGCGACCAGCGTGGAGACGGGGAGCTGTTTTTT. This encodes CASSDQRGDGELFF.

The chain carries TRBV7-9 and TRBJ1-1, with D tentatively TRBD1 (5 bases). Germline CDR1 and CDR2: SEHNR and FQNEAQ (reference sequence). Trimming left V 4 bases short and J 3 bases short, with 9 bases between. CDR3 length: 13 amino acids. The CDR3 DNA reads TGTGCCAGCAGCTCCAGGGACTACACTGAAGCTTTCTTT. Translated: CASSSRDYTEAFF.

This chain links TRBV5-1 with TRBJ2-5; D not resolved. Germline V lookup: CDR1 SGHRS, CDR2 YFSETQ. V was shortened by 0 bases and J by 1 base, with 10 bases between the two germline ends. This CDR3 comprises 15 residues. This CDR3 is CASSLARPFQETQYF. In DNA form, the CDR3 reads TGCGCCAGCAGCTTGGCCCGGCCCTTCCAAGAGACCCAGTACTTC.